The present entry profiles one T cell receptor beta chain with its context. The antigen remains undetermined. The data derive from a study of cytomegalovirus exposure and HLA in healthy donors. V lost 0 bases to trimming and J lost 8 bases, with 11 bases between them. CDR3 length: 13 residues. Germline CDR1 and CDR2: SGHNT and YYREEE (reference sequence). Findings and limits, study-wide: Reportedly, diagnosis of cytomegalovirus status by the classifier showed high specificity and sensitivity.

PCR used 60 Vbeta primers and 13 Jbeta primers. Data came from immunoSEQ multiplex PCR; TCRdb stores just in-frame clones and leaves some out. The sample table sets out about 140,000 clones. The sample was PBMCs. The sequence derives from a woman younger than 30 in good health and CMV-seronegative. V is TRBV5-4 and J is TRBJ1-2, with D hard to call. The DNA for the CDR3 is TGTGCCAGCAGCTTGGAGCAAACGCGGGGCTACACCTTC. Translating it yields CASSLEQTRGYTF.